The 4 T cell receptor beta chains presented below share a single source sample, sequenced in a study of identifying expanded T cells in peripheral blood. Produced via immunoSEQ multiplex PCR; TCRdb's table is partial and in-frame only. The table has 100,000 to 110,000 clones, over 75% seen once. Sample: blood. Receptors originate from a person aged 18 to 70 in good health.

This clone was seen a single time. One end of the junction fails to match germline, which may point to a read error. The chain carries TRBV4-3 and TRBJ2-3; 7 bases are a match to TRBD2. This CDR3 spans 13 amino acids. Germline V gives CDR1 LGHNA, CDR2 YSLEER. The CDR3 nucleotides read TGCGCCAGCAGCCAAGATGTCCCGGGAGGACGGCATTTT. Encoded protein: CASSQDVPGGRHF.

The chain has TRBV15 and TRBJ1-2, with 9 positions matching TRBD1. J lost 4 bases, V lost 3 bases, and 12 bases had no gene match. This CDR3 comprises 17 residues. Per germline, CDR1 LNHNV and CDR2 YYDKDF (reference sequence). The CDR3 region has the DNA TGTGCCACCAGCAGTGACAGGGGGGTATACCCCTTCTATGGCTACACCTTC. Translated: CATSSDRGVYPFYGYTF.

The CDR3 DNA reads TGCGCCAGCAGCCCCGCAGGAGGGCTGATGGGGAATGAAAAACTGTTTTTT. It translates to CASSPAGGLMGNEKLFF. This sequence joins TRBV4-3 and TRBJ1-4, with no clear D. This CDR3 has 17 amino acids. The germline V and J ends were trimmed by 4 bases and 5 bases, with 20 bases remaining between them. Germline V gene lookup returns CDR1 LGHNA and CDR2 YSLEER.

This chain uses TRBV5-1 with TRBJ1-1, with 8 bases aligning to TRBD1. The germline gives CDR1 SGHRS, CDR2 YFSETQ. The CDR3 covers 15 residues. V shed 3 bases, J shed 4 bases, and the junction held 8 bases outside the gene matches. DNA for the CDR3: TGCGCCAGCAGCTCGGACAGGGACTTTATCACTGAAGCTTTCTTT. Its translation: CASSSDRDFITEAFF.